A single sample gave rise to the 25 T cell receptor beta chains below, sequenced in a study of molecular identifiers for immune sequencing clone quantification. MiXCR, applied by TCRdb to the PCR reads, yields one record per CDR3 protein. In the table there are some 320,000 distinct CDR3 sequences, roughly a fifth of which are singletons. Sequencing used naive CD8+ T cells from blood, with Jurkat cell RNA spiked in. This sample's subset: FACS-sorted CD8+CD4-CCR7+CD45RA+ naive T cells. The receptors derive from a human donor in good health. Some libraries in this study had Jurkat cell RNA spiked in.

This clonotype came up many times. V and J are TRBV6-1 and TRBJ1-6; D not resolved. Trimming stripped 2 bases from V and 9 bases from J, with 14 bases between. The CDR3 is 15 amino acids. Germline V gene sequence: CDR1 MNHNS, CDR2 SASEGT. The CDR3 region is CASSEWAAGVSPLHF. The CDR3 coding sequence is TGTGCCAGCAGTGAATGGGCAGCCGGAGTTTCACCCCTCCACTTT.

V usage is TRBV7-9 and J usage is TRBJ2-5; the D is unclear. The length of the CDR3 is 14 residues. In germline, CDR1 is SEHNR, CDR2 FQNEAQ (reference sequence). V was clipped by 0 bases and J by 4 bases, with 9 bases between them. CDR3 nucleotides: TGTGCCAGCAGCTTAGCCGTAGTGCTAGAGACCCAGTACTTC. Translation: CASSLAVVLETQYF.

This clonotype was seen at least ten times. The rearrangement uses TRBV7-2 and TRBJ2-1; D is undetermined. Germline V CDR1 and CDR2: SGHTA, FQGNSA. Trimming removed 1 base at V and 3 bases at J, with 10 bases between. The CDR3 consists of 15 residues. CDR3 sequence (DNA): TGTGCCAGCAGCTTAGAACCTACAGTCTACAATGAGCAGTTCTTC. Protein sequence: CASSLEPTVYNEQFF. The variable domain in full, completed from reference TRBV7-2 and TRBJ2-1, reads GAGVSQSPSNKVTEKGKDVELRCDPISGHTALYWYRQSLGQGLEFLIYFQGNSAPDKSGLPSDRFSAERTGGSVSTLTIQRTQQEDSAVYLCASSLEPTVYNEQFFGPGTRLTVL.

This clonotype was found a few times. V is TRBV12-3 or TRBV12-4 and J is TRBJ1-1; no reliable D call. Trimming took 5 bases from V and 6 from J, leaving 16 bases between them. The CDR3 runs to 14 residues. This CDR3 reads CASSPLGPEAEAFF. CDR3 bases: TGTGCCAGCAGTCCCCTCGGGCCCGAGGCTGAAGCTTTCTTT.

This clonotype was picked up many times. The chain joins TRBV15 to TRBJ1-5, with D perhaps matching TRBD1 (6 bases). The CDR3 spans 15 residues. Germline-derived CDR1 and CDR2 are LNHNV and YYDKDF (reference sequence). Trimming took 0 bases from V and 4 from J, leaving 10 bases between them. The CDR3 DNA is TGTGCCACCAGCAGAGATCGGGGGGCAAATCAGCCCCAGCATTTT. Its translation is CATSRDRGANQPQHF.

The chain combines TRBV27 with TRBJ1-5; no definite D call. Between the trimmed V and J ends, which lost 1 base and 6 bases, there was a span of 10 bases. This CDR3 comprises 14 residues. Germline lookup yields CDR1 MNHEY and CDR2 SMNVEV (reference sequence). The CDR3 nucleotides are TGTGCCAGCAGTTTATTTGGGGTGGGTCAGCCCCAGCATTTT. The encoded protein is CASSLFGVGQPQHF.

This clonotype has a count of ten or more. This chain links TRBV28 with TRBJ1-1; D remains ambiguous. The CDR3 extends over 12 amino acids. CDR1 is MDHEN, CDR2 SYDVKM, per germline. V was clipped by 4 bases and J by 5 bases, with 8 bases between them. Written as DNA, the CDR3 is TGTGCCAGCAGTTCGGTAAGGACTGAAGCTTTCTTT. As protein: CASSSVRTEAFF.

This clonotype turned up a few times. This chain connects TRBV11-2 to TRBJ2-5; a weak D match, TRBD2 (6 bases). Trimming cost V 2 bases and J 2 bases, with 15 bases left between them. The CDR3 contains 16 residues. Germline V lookup: CDR1 SGHAT, CDR2 FQNNGV. The CDR3: CASSLPTGDWQETQYF. In nucleotides, the CDR3 is TGTGCCAGCAGCTTACCCACCGGGGACTGGCAAGAGACCCAGTACTTC.

Note on this clonotype: Being one base from a much bigger clone, this may be a read error. This CDR3 reads CASSLGATYERYF. The CDR3 nucleotides are TGTGCCAGCAGCTTAGGGGCGACCTACGAGCGGTACTTC. The V call is TRBV9, the J call TRBJ2-7, with a possible D match to TRBD1 (5 bases). CDR3 size: 13 residues. Germline assignment: CDR1 SGDLS and CDR2 YYNGEE.

This clonotype was counted at least ten times. The J gene is TRBJ2-5, the V gene TRBV29-1; D is unclear. Germline V CDR1 and CDR2: SQVTM, ANQGSEA. This CDR3 spans 14 amino acids. V lost 2 bases and J 2 bases, leaving 12 bases between the germline ends. Written as DNA, the CDR3 is TGCAGCGTTGAAATACTGACACCTCAAGAGACCCAGTACTTC. Translated, it gives CSVEILTPQETQYF.

This chain connects TRBV11-2 to TRBJ2-7, with a tentative D call TRBD1 (6 bases). This CDR3 comprises 15 residues. CDR1 is SGHAT and CDR2 is FQNNGV in the germline V gene. With 4 bases removed from V and 2 bases from J, the gap between germline ends came to 15 bases. The CDR3 is CASSSSRGPTYEQYF. In nucleotides, the CDR3 is TGTGCCAGCAGCTCTAGCAGGGGCCCGACCTACGAGCAGTACTTC.

The chain links TRBV29-1 to TRBJ2-7; 8 bases are a match to TRBD2. The CDR3 contains 15 residues. With 0 bases clipped from V and 5 bases from J, the junction kept 9 bases outside the gene matches. The germline gives CDR1 SQVTM, CDR2 ANQGSEA. For the CDR3, the DNA is TGCAGCGTTGAAGATGGGCTAGCGGGTATCAACGAGCAGTACTTC. Its protein is CSVEDGLAGINEQYF.

At least ten counts were recorded for this clonotype. V usage is TRBV6-5 and J usage is TRBJ2-1; 10 positions agree with TRBD2. Germline assignment: CDR1 MNHEY and CDR2 SVGAGI. This CDR3 comprises 15 residues. The junction had 6 bases not matched to a gene; V was cut back by 3 bases and J by 7 bases. CDR3 region: CASSYLAGVGNEQFF. The CDR3 DNA reads TGTGCCAGCAGTTATCTAGCGGGGGTCGGGAATGAGCAGTTCTTC.

This clonotype has ten or more counts. The rearrangement links TRBV6-1 to TRBJ1-1, with no clear D. Trimming stripped 2 bases from V and 5 bases from J, with 6 bases between. Germline CDR1 MNHNS, CDR2 SASEGT. The CDR3 covers 12 residues. CDR3 region: CASSEIGTEAFF. As DNA, the CDR3 is TGTGCCAGCAGTGAAATAGGGACTGAAGCTTTCTTT.

The genes are TRBV12-3 or TRBV12-4 and TRBJ2-1; 7 bases line up with TRBD2. This CDR3 has 15 residues. V lost 3 bases, J lost 6 bases, and 8 bases stayed unmatched. CDR3: CASSFRREGSNEQFF. DNA of the CDR3: TGTGCCAGCAGTTTTAGGAGGGAGGGCTCCAATGAGCAGTTCTTC.

The V call is TRBV28, the J call TRBJ2-3, with D tentatively TRBD1 (6 bases). The CDR3 sequence is 15 residues long. The germline CDR1 and CDR2 sequences are MDHEN and SYDVKM. Trimming removed 2 bases at V and 4 bases at J, with 13 bases between. For the CDR3, the DNA is TGTGCCAGCAGTTTAAGCACAGGGCCCGCAGATACGCAGTATTTT. Its protein product is CASSLSTGPADTQYF.

This clonotype showed up many times. The gene calls are TRBV6-6 and TRBJ1-4, with 7 bases that match TRBD1. Germline loops: CDR1 MNHNY, CDR2 SVGAGI (reference sequence). Germline trimming cut 7 bases from V and 4 bases from J; bases unmatched to any gene: 15. The CDR3 sequence is 17 residues long. Written as DNA, the CDR3 is TGTGCCAGCACTCGTGAGGGGGCCCGGGCTTATAATGAAAAACTGTTTTTT. It is translated as CASTREGARAYNEKLFF.

This clonotype was counted many times. The chain is built from TRBV2 and TRBJ2-3, with 10 bases lining up with TRBD2. CDR1 is SNHLY, CDR2 FYNNEI, per germline. This CDR3 comprises 15 residues. V shed 5 bases and J 5 bases; nucleotides not matched to a gene: 7. The chain's CDR3 is CASSSGGAIVDTQYF. DNA for the CDR3: TGTGCCAGCAGTAGCGGGGGGGCCATCGTAGATACGCAGTATTTT.

This clonotype has a count of ten or more. The CDR3 region is CASSGIQGIEKLFF. The CDR3 DNA is TGTGCCAGCAGTGGGATACAGGGGATAGAAAAACTGTTTTTT. The chain joins TRBV12-3 or TRBV12-4 to TRBJ1-4, with TRBD1 matching 7 bases. J was trimmed by 8 bases and V by 5 bases; bases with no gene match: 8. CDR3 length equals 14 residues.

As concerns this clonotype: This sequence may be a read error, since a much larger clone differs from it by one base. The chain joins TRBV27 to TRBJ2-7, with 8 bases fitting TRBD2. Germline V lookup: CDR1 MNHEY, CDR2 SMNVEV (reference sequence). This CDR3 has 13 residues. The CDR3 sequence: CVSGGGPGYEQYF. As DNA, the CDR3 is TGTGTCAGCGGGGGCGGTCCCGGGTACGAGCAGTACTTC.

The sample holds many counts of this clonotype. V usage is TRBV29-1 and J usage is TRBJ2-6; D uncertain. The CDR3 loop spans 13 amino acids. From germline, CDR1 is SQVTM and CDR2 ANQGSEA. Trimming took off 6 bases at V and 0 bases at J, with 6 bases between the two ends. The CDR3 protein is CSVYFSGANVLTF. The CDR3 nucleotides are TGCAGCGTATATTTCTCTGGGGCCAACGTCCTGACTTTC. The full variable domain, with the rest looked up from reference TRBV29-1 and TRBJ2-6, is SAVISQKPSRDICQRGTSLTIQCQVDSQVTMMFWYRQQPGQSLTLIATANQGSEATYESGFVIDKFPISRPNLTFSTLTVSNMSPEDSSIYLCSVYFSGANVLTFGAGSRLTVL.

As regards this clonotype: This may be a read error: a much more frequent sequence differs by one nucleotide. The final CDR3 position lacks the conserved phenylalanine or tryptophan, pointing to a likely read error. The chain carries TRBV5-3 and TRBJ2-5; TRBD1 matches 8 bases. TRBV5-3 belongs to the ORF category, with a function that is uncertain. This CDR3 has 16 amino acids. The CDR3 sequence is CASSLGDPGTGETQYL. The CDR3 nucleotides are TGTGCCAGCAGCTTGGGGGATCCCGGGACAGGAGAGACCCAGTACCTC.

This clonotype was observed a handful of times. A clone one base away is much larger, so this may be a read error. The V call is TRBV20-1, the J call TRBJ2-7; tentative D call: TRBD2 (6 bases). The CDR3 runs 15 residues. Germline CDR1 is DFQATT and CDR2 is SNEGSKA (reference sequence). CDR3 coding DNA: TGCGGTGCTTCCCGGCGTTCCGGAGGGGCCTACGAGCAGTACTTC. It translates to CGASRRSGGAYEQYF.

This clonotype was found many times. The chain is built from TRBV7-7 and TRBJ2-3, with TRBD2 as a possible D gene (6 bases). The CDR3 is 13 amino acids. Germline V lookup: CDR1 SSHAT, CDR2 FNYEAQ (reference sequence). With 4 bases removed from V and 5 bases from J, the gap between germline ends came to 10 bases. CDR3: CASSSTEGDTQYF. CDR3 nucleotides: TGTGCCAGCAGCTCCACGGAGGGAGATACGCAGTATTTT. Supplemented by reference TRBV7-7 and TRBJ2-3, the full variable domain reads GAGVSQSPRYKVTKRGQDVTLRCDPISSHATLYWYQQALGQGPEFLTYFNYEAQPDKSGLPSDRFSAERPEGSISTLTIQRTEQRDSAMYRCASSSTEGDTQYFGPGTRLTVL.

The CDR3 sequence is CASNFRGGGTGNEQFF. The CDR3 region has the DNA TGTGCCAGCAATTTTCGGGGGGGAGGTACGGGCAATGAGCAGTTCTTC. The V and J genes are TRBV28 and TRBJ2-1; 8 bases line up with TRBD2. Germline V lookup: CDR1 MDHEN, CDR2 SYDVKM. CDR3 length equals 16 residues. V gave up 7 bases and J gave up 6 bases; unmatched junction bases: 14.